This TCR beta chain originates from a study of monozygotic twins with inflammatory bowel disease. TCRdb reanalyzed the 5' RACE reads and collapses them to one entry per CDR3 protein, without DNA. The sample totals about 380,000 distinct CDR3 sequences. Study findings and constraints: The co-twins with IBD showed lower TCRbeta diversity (inverse Simpson) than their healthy siblings.

Note on this clonotype: The target antigen is unknown.

The CDR3 is 13 amino acids. Germline lookup yields CDR1 LGHDT and CDR2 YNNKEL (reference sequence). V is TRBV3-1 and J is TRBJ1-2. Source material: blood. The sequence was collected from a human donor with ulcerative colitis or Crohn's disease, or a healthy co-twin of an affected twin (not recorded which). The CDR3 is CASSPRLVRGYTF.